This entry features one T cell receptor beta chain sequence. This record belongs to a study of identifying expanded T cells in peripheral blood. Sequenced by immunoSEQ multiplex PCR; TCRdb stores in-frame clones only, minus some. The sample lists around 120,000 clones; roughly 89% were seen once. With 2 bases clipped from V and 4 bases from J, the junction kept 2 bases outside the gene matches. The germline V gene encodes CDR1 KGHSH and CDR2 LQKENI. The length of the CDR3 is 13 residues. The chain is built from TRBV18 and TRBJ2-7, with 7 bases lining up with TRBD1. Sequenced material: blood. The clonotype originates from a person between 18 and 75 years old in good health. This CDR3 reads CASSPDREYEQYF. The CDR3 region has the DNA TGTGCCAGCTCACCAGACAGGGAGTACGAGCAGTACTTC.